The 26 T cell receptor beta chains reported below all come from one sample, sequenced in a study of CD8+ T cells in alopecia areata. In each case, RNA was isolated and then reverse transcribed into cDNA as the sequencing template. The method was immunoSEQ multiplex PCR; TCRdb's version includes in-frame clones alone and lacks a portion of them. Of 50,000 to 65,000 clones listed, just over 45% were seen once; the top ten hold 20%. Treatment noted: oral pan-JAK inhibitor, 5-10 mg twice daily. Sequences were derived from CD8+ T cells sorted from blood, sampled at approximately week 37, from a patient treated with tofacitinib. The receptors derive from a human donor with alopecia areata.

This chain links TRBV6-1 with TRBJ1-1; weak D call: TRBD1 (6 bases). This CDR3 has 16 amino acids. Germline-derived CDR1 and CDR2 are MNHNS and SASEGT. Trimming pared 2 bases from V and 2 bases from J, leaving 15 bases between. CDR3 coding DNA: TGTGCCAGCAGTGAATGGGTCCTGGGGGGCAACACTGAAGCTTTCTTT. Its translation is CASSEWVLGGNTEAFF.

Only one count was recorded for this clone. This chain connects TRBV30 to TRBJ2-3, with D hard to call. Trimming shortened V by 0 bases and J by 0 bases, and 7 bases separated the two germline ends. This CDR3 contains 14 residues. Per the germline V gene, CDR1 is GTSNPN and CDR2 is SVGIG (reference sequence). This CDR3 is CAWSVRTSTDTQYF. CDR3 DNA: TGTGCCTGGAGTGTACGGACCAGCACAGATACGCAGTATTTT.

The genes are TRBV7-9 and TRBJ2-7; D might be TRBD1 or TRBD2, each matching 5 bases. CDR3 length: 14 amino acids. The ends were cut back, 4 bases at V and 3 bases at J, with 13 bases in the middle. Germline assignment: CDR1 SEHNR and CDR2 FQNEAQ (reference sequence). CDR3 coding DNA: TGTGCCAGCAGCTCAGGGAGAACGGACTACGAGCAGTACTTC. It is translated as CASSSGRTDYEQYF.

The gene calls are TRBV28 and TRBJ2-7; the D is unclear. This CDR3 contains 13 residues. Germline V CDR1 and CDR2: MDHEN, SYDVKM. Deletions cut 2 bases from V and 3 bases from J, with 8 bases between. The CDR3 loop reads CASSLGRGYEQYF. CDR3 DNA sequence: TGTGCCAGCAGTTTAGGGCGAGGCTACGAGCAGTACTTC. The whole variable domain, filled in from reference TRBV28 and TRBJ2-7, reads DVKVTQSSRYLVKRTGEKVFLECVQDMDHENMFWYRQDPGLGLRLIYFSYDVKMKEKGDIPEGYSVSREKKERFSLILESASTNQTSMYLCASSLGRGYEQYFGPGTRLTVT.

The chain couples TRBV5-7 to TRBJ2-7, with D possibly matching TRBD2 (6 bases). TRBV5-7 falls under the ORF class, with uncertain function. The CDR3 extends over 15 amino acids. Deletions cut 2 bases from V and 3 bases from J, with 15 bases between. CDR3 loop: CASSFWRAHSYEQYF. In DNA form, the CDR3 reads TGTGCCAGCAGCTTCTGGAGGGCACACAGCTACGAGCAGTACTTC.

This chain connects TRBV6-5 to TRBJ1-5; D remains unclear. V dropped 7 bases and J dropped 2 bases, with 9 bases sitting between them. Germline loops: CDR1 MNHEY, CDR2 SVGAGI. This CDR3 is built from 13 residues. The CDR3 spells CASTRGRNQPQHF. The CDR3 coding sequence is TGTGCCAGCACACGGGGTCGCAATCAGCCCCAGCATTTT.

The CDR3 DNA reads as TGTGCCAGCTCCCGGGACAGGGACCGGACTAGCGGGAGGGCCGGTGAGCAGTTCTTC. Protein sequence: CASSRDRDRTSGRAGEQFF. The rearrangement uses TRBV5-6 and TRBJ2-1; 15 bases fit TRBD2. Germline CDR1 SGHDT, CDR2 YYEEEE. V shed 7 bases, J shed 9 bases, and the junction held 20 bases outside the gene matches. This CDR3 has 19 amino acids.

This clone was counted once. V is TRBV30 and J is TRBJ2-1; TRBD2 matches at 10 bases. CDR1 is GTSNPN and CDR2 is SVGIG in the germline V gene (reference sequence). This CDR3 spans 18 amino acids. The junction had 12 bases not matched to a gene; V was cut back by 0 bases and J by 4 bases. The CDR3 here is CAWSVPEEREGRYNEQFF. The CDR3 DNA is TGTGCCTGGAGTGTACCGGAGGAGCGGGAGGGCAGGTACAATGAGCAGTTCTTC.

This clone showed up many times. One junction end disagrees with the germline gene, perhaps due to a read error. Other DNA sequences in the sample encode the same CDR3. The chain employs TRBV7-7 and TRBJ2-1; 7 bases are a match to TRBD1. Germline CDR1 is SSHAT and CDR2 is FNYEAQ (reference sequence). CDR3 size: 16 residues. As DNA, the CDR3 is TGTGCTAGCAGCTTAGCCGCAGGGGGTGCCTACAATGAGCAGTTCTTC. Translating gives CASSLAAGGAYNEQFF.

The chain is built from TRBV5-4 and TRBJ2-7, with TRBD1 matching 7 bases. Germline V CDR1 and CDR2: SGHNT, YYREEE (reference sequence). V lost 5 bases and J lost 3; bases outside the gene matches: 5. The CDR3 loop spans 13 amino acids. DNA for the CDR3: TGTGCCAGCAGATCCTCAGGGGGCTACGAGCAGTACTTC. Its translation is CASRSSGGYEQYF.

Written as DNA, the CDR3 is TGCGCCAGCAGCTTTAAGGGGGACTACGAGCAGTACTTC. This translates into CASSFKGDYEQYF. V and J are TRBV5-1 and TRBJ2-7, with a weak D call TRBD1 (6 bases). V was cut by 2 bases and J by 3 bases, with 9 bases left in between. The CDR3 length is 13 residues. Per the germline V gene, CDR1 is SGHRS and CDR2 is YFSETQ.

This clone was observed a handful of times. The chain links TRBV7-2 to TRBJ2-5; 7 bases align to TRBD2. V was clipped by 1 base and J by 3 bases; unmatched bases: 5. Germline V CDR1 and CDR2: SGHTA, FQGNSA. CDR3 size: 15 residues. CDR3 loop: CASSLGDRGEETQYF. The CDR3 DNA is TGTGCCAGCAGCTTAGGGGACCGGGGGGAAGAGACCCAGTACTTC.

The chain employs TRBV27 and TRBJ2-7; TRBD2 matches 9 bases. Trimming removed 8 bases from V and 6 bases from J; junction bases left unmatched: 8. Looked up from germline, CDR1 is MNHEY and CDR2 is SMNVEV (reference sequence). The CDR3 covers 13 residues. This chain's CDR3 is CASGPGTSSEQYF. CDR3 DNA: TGTGCCAGCGGACCCGGGACTAGCAGCGAGCAGTACTTC.

This clone was recorded a few times. The chain is built from TRBV11-1 and TRBJ2-1; no clear D. The CDR3 contains 12 residues. Trimming left V 0 bases short and J 9 bases short, with 6 bases between. Germline assignment: CDR1 SGHAT and CDR2 FQDESV (reference sequence). CDR3: CASSLAPGEQFF. The CDR3 bases are TGTGCCAGCAGCTTAGCGCCGGGTGAGCAGTTCTTC. Filled out from reference TRBV11-1 and TRBJ2-1, the complete variable domain reads EAEVAQSPRYKITEKSQAVAFWCDPISGHATLYWYRQILGQGPELLVQFQDESVVDDSQLPKDRFSAERLKGVDSTLKIQPAELGDSAMYLCASSLAPGEQFFGPGTRLTVL.

This chain joins TRBV7-9 and TRBJ2-7, with 11 nucleotides matching TRBD2. Germline CDR1 and CDR2: SEHNR and FQNEAQ (reference sequence). The junction had 3 bases not matched to a gene; V was cut back by 5 bases and J by 3 bases. The CDR3 has 14 amino acids. The CDR3 is CASSTGTSGYEQYF. CDR3 in DNA: TGTGCCAGCAGCACCGGGACTAGCGGCTACGAGCAGTACTTC.

This rearrangement joins TRBV30 to TRBJ2-7; possible D gene TRBD2, 6 bases. The CDR3 covers 14 residues. Germline loops: CDR1 GTSNPN, CDR2 SVGIG (reference sequence). The V end was cut by 0 bases, the J end by 1 base, with 10 bases between. The CDR3 DNA is TGTGCCTGGAGTGTACTACGGGAGTCCTACGAGCAGTACTTC. Translation: CAWSVLRESYEQYF.

This clone was counted only a few times. CDR3 bases: TGCAGCGTTGAAGATCCTGCGCGTGGATTGGGAGAGCAGTACTTC. Its translation is CSVEDPARGLGEQYF. The V gene is TRBV29-1, the J gene TRBJ2-7; D is unresolved. The CDR3 is 15 residues long. Germline V lookup: CDR1 SQVTM, CDR2 ANQGSEA. Trimming left V 0 bases short and J 7 bases short, with 19 bases between.

This chain links TRBV29-1 with TRBJ1-1; 7 bases match TRBD1. CDR1 and CDR2 from the germline V gene are SQVTM and ANQGSEA. With V trimmed by 5 bases and J by 8 bases, 8 bases remained unmatched. The CDR3 is 12 amino acids. CDR3 sequence (DNA): TGCAGCGTTCCCCTCCGAGGGGGCGAAGCTTTCTTT. Protein sequence: CSVPLRGGEAFF.

A few counts support this clone. J is TRBJ1-1 and V is TRBV30, with 9 bases fitting TRBD1. This CDR3 is 14 amino acids long. Germline lookup yields CDR1 GTSNPN and CDR2 SVGIG (reference sequence). Germline trimming cut 2 bases from V and 4 bases from J; bases unmatched to any gene: 5. Here the CDR3 DNA reads TGTGCCTGGAGTTCGGGACAGGGAGGCACTGAAGCTTTCTTT. Residues: CAWSSGQGGTEAFF.

V gene TRBV4-2 combines with J gene TRBJ2-7; 10 bases align to TRBD1. V gave up 1 base and J gave up 3 bases; unmatched junction bases: 3. The germline CDR1 and CDR2 sequences are LGHNA and YNFKEQ. The CDR3 consists of 15 residues. The CDR3 coding sequence is TGTGCCAGCAGCCAAGCCGGGACAGGGGTCTACGAGCAGTACTTC. Its translation: CASSQAGTGVYEQYF.

The rearrangement uses TRBV6-4 and TRBJ2-3; possibly TRBD2 for D (6 bases). Deletions cut 4 bases from V and 1 base from J, with 12 bases between. Per the germline V gene, CDR1 is MRHNA and CDR2 is SNTAGT. The CDR3 runs to 15 residues. CDR3 DNA sequence: TGTGCCAGCAGTGTTAAAGCGGGCCGCACAGATACGCAGTATTTT. It is translated as CASSVKAGRTDTQYF.

This chain links TRBV18 with TRBJ2-7; D remains ambiguous. Trimming shortened V by 6 bases and J by 1 base, and 13 bases separated the two germline ends. CDR1 and CDR2 (germline): KGHSH, LQKENI. This CDR3 is built from 14 residues. CDR3 protein: CASSPKAVSYEQYF. CDR3 DNA: TGTGCCAGCTCCCCCAAAGCAGTATCCTACGAGCAGTACTTC. Together with reference TRBV18 and TRBJ2-7, the CDR3 gives the full variable domain: NAGVMQNPRHLVRRRGQEARLRCSPMKGHSHVYWYRQLPEEGLKFMVYLQKENIIDESGMPKERFSAEFPKEGPSILRIQQVVRGDSAAYFCASSPKAVSYEQYFGPGTRLTVT.

The chain joins TRBV11-2 to TRBJ1-1, with unresolved D. This CDR3 contains 14 residues. Looked up from germline, CDR1 is SGHAT and CDR2 is FQNNGV. V was trimmed by 9 bases and J by 2 bases, leaving 16 bases between them. The CDR3 DNA is TGTGCCAGTCAAACCGGAGGGATTAACACTGAAGCTTTCTTT. Protein product: CASQTGGINTEAFF. The full variable domain, rest sourced from reference TRBV11-2 and TRBJ1-1, is EAGVAQSPRYKIIEKRQSVAFWCNPISGHATLYWYQQILGQGPKLLIQFQNNGVVDDSQLPKDRFSAERLKGVDSTLKIQPAKLEDSAVYLCASQTGGINTEAFFGQGTRLTVV.

The V and J genes are TRBV7-8 and TRBJ2-1, with TRBD2 matching over 8 bases. This CDR3 region has 14 residues. CDR1 and CDR2 (germline): SGHVS, FQNEAQ. V shed 5 bases and J 10 bases; nucleotides not matched to a gene: 10. CDR3 bases: TGTGCCAGCAGCCCGCCCCCAGCGGGAGACGAGCAGTTCTTC. Translation: CASSPPPAGDEQFF.

The count of this clone is one. The gene calls are TRBV9 and TRBJ2-1; 7 bases fit TRBD2. The ends lost 0 bases at V and 4 bases at J; junction bases unmatched: 4. This CDR3 contains 15 residues. Germline lookup yields CDR1 SGDLS and CDR2 YYNGEE. In DNA, the CDR3 is TGTGCCAGCAGCGTAGTAACTAGCGCATACAATGAGCAGTTCTTC. Protein: CASSVVTSAYNEQFF. Using reference TRBV9 and TRBJ2-1 for the parts outside the CDR3, the full variable domain is DSGVTQTPKHLITATGQRVTLRCSPRSGDLSVYWYQQSLDQGLQFLIQYYNGEERAKGNILERFSAQQFPDLHSELNLSSLELGDSALYFCASSVVTSAYNEQFFGPGTRLTVL.

This chain connects TRBV2 to TRBJ2-1; the D call may be TRBD1 or TRBD2 (5 bases each). CDR1 is SNHLY and CDR2 is FYNNEI in the germline V gene. The CDR3 has 15 amino acids. V shed 8 bases and J shed 5 bases, with 19 bases lying between them. The CDR3 region has the DNA TGTGCCAGCTTGAAGGGGTTCGGGGCCCACAATGAGCAGTTCTTC. Its protein is CASLKGFGAHNEQFF.